This T cell receptor beta chain was sequenced during a study of chemoradiotherapy in HPV16-positive cancers. Germline V gene lookup returns CDR1 MGHDK and CDR2 SYGVNS. V shed 1 base, J shed 9 bases, and the junction held 15 bases outside the gene matches. The CDR3 contains 17 residues. Produced via immunoSEQ multiplex PCR; TCRdb's table is partial and in-frame only. The sample yields fewer than 40,000 clones, 88% seen once. V gene TRBV25-1 combines with J gene TRBJ2-5; 9 nucleotides line up with TRBD2. Source: blood, taken from a patient who underwent chemoradiotherapy. The receptor comes from a human donor with HPV-associated anogenital cancer. CDR3 protein: CASSEWDSGSFRAAQYF. The CDR3 DNA follows: TGTGCCAGCAGTGAATGGGATAGCGGGAGCTTTAGGGCGGCCCAGTACTTC.